The clone carrying this TCR beta chain was seen a handful of times. Its antigen is unidentified. This sample is drawn from a study of T cell repertoires in cytomegalovirus infection. Study overall: From public TCR beta signatures came an indication of both CMV infection and matching HLA type.

In TCRdb, the reads were re-called with MiXCR into one record per CDR3 protein. In the table there are about 920,000 distinct CDR3 sequences, less than 35% of which are singletons. The source is a human donor in good health (CMV status not recorded). Some clones in this sample may be carry-over from other donors' samples. The sequenced sample was cultured CD8+ T cells from PBMCs, obtained from culture after CMV antigen stimulation.

The CDR3 loop reads CSARPTGGTEAFF. In DNA, the CDR3 is TGCAGTGCTAGACCCACAGGGGGCACTGAAGCTTTCTTT. V is TRBV20-1 and J is TRBJ1-1, with 8 bases identical to TRBD1. The V gene's germline CDR1 is DFQATT and CDR2 SNEGSKA (reference sequence). V gave up 2 bases and J gave up 4 bases; unmatched junction bases: 3. This CDR3 is 13 amino acids long.